This TCR beta chain was recovered during a study of cytomegalovirus exposure and HLA in healthy donors. The wider study: Drawn from HLA-typed donors, 80 million to 95 million unique TCRs were held in an early data release. General observations from the study: The authors later found HLA-associated TCR beta chains more clonally expanded than equally common others. Later analysis placed DRB1 highest and HLA-C lowest in TCR association rates, which differed by HLA locus. A later analysis reportedly found that, within productive TCRs, an Asian-associated ancestry cluster had fewer N-insertions than the mean observed across the roughly 670 donors.

Note on this clone: Its antigen is undetermined.

V shed 5 bases, J shed 3 bases, and the junction held 6 bases outside the gene matches. CDR1 and CDR2 from the germline V gene are MGHRA and YSYEKL. This CDR3 region has 15 residues. Primers: 60 Vbeta forward and 13 Jbeta reverse. The table came from immunoSEQ multiplex PCR; TCRdb's copy has only in-frame clones and leaves some out. The repertoire includes 110,000 to 150,000 clones, 70% of them detected once, and under 2.5% sits in the top ten. This chain links TRBV4-1 with TRBJ2-1, with 8 bases that match TRBD2. The receptor was derived from a woman aged 55-70 years in good health and CMV-seropositive. Source material: PBMCs. The CDR3, as DNA: TGCGCCAGCAGCATTCAGCGGGAGAACTACAATGAGCAGTTCTTC. Amino acids: CASSIQRENYNEQFF.